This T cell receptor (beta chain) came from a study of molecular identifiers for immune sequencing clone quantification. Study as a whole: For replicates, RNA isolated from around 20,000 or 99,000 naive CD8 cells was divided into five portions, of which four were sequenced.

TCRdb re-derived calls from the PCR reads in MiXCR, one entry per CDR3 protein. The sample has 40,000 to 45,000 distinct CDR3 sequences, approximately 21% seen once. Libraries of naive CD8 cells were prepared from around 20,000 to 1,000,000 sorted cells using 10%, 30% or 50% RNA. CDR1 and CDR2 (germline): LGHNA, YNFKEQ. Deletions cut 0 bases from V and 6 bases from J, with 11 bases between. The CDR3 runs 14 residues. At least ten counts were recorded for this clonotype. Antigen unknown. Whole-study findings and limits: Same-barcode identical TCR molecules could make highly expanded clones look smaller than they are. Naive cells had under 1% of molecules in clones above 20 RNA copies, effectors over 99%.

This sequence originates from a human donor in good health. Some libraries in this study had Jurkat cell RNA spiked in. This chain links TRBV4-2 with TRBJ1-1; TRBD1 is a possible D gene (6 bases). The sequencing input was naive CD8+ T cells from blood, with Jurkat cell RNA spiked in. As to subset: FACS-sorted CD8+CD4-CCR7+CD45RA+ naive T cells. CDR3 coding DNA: TGTGCCAGCAGCCAAGACTGGGGGGCCCCTGAAGCTTTCTTT. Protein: CASSQDWGAPEAFF.